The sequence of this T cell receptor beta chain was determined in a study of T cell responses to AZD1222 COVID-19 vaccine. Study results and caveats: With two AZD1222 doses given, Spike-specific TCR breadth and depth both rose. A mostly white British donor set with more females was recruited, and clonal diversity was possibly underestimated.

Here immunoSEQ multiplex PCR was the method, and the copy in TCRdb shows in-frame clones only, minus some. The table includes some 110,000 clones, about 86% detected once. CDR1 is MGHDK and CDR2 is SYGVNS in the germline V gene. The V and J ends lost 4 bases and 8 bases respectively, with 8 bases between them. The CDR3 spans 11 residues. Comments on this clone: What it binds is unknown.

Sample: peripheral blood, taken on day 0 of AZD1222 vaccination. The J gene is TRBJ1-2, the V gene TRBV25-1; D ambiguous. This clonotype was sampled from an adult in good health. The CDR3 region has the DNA TGTGCCAGCAGTGTTAGTTGGGGCTACACCTTC. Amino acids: CASSVSWGYTF.